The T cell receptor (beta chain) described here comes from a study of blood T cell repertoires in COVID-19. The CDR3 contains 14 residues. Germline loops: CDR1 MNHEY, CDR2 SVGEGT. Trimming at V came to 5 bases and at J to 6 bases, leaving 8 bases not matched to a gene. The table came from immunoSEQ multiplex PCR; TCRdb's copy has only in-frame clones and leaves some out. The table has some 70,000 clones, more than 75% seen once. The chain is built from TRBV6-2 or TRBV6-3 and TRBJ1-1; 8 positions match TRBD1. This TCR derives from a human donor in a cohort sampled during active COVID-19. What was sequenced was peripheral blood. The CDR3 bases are TGTGCCAGCAGTCGGGGACAGGTAGACTCTGAAGCTTTCTTT. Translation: CASSRGQVDSEAFF.